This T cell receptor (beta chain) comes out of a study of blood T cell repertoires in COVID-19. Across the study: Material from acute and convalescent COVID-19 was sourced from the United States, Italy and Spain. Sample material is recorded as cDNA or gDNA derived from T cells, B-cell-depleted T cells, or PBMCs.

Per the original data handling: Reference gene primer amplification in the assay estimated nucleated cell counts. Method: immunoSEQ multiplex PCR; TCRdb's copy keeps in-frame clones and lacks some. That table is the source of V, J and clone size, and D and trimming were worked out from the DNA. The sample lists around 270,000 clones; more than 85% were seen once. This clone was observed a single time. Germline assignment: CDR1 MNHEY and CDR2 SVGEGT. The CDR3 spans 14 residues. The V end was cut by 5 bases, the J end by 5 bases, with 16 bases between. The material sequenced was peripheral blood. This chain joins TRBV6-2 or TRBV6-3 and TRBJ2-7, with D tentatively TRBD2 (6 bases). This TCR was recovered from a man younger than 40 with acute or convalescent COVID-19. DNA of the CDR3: TGTGCCAGCAGTCCCCGGGACTGGGTCCACGAGCAGTACTTC. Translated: CASSPRDWVHEQYF.